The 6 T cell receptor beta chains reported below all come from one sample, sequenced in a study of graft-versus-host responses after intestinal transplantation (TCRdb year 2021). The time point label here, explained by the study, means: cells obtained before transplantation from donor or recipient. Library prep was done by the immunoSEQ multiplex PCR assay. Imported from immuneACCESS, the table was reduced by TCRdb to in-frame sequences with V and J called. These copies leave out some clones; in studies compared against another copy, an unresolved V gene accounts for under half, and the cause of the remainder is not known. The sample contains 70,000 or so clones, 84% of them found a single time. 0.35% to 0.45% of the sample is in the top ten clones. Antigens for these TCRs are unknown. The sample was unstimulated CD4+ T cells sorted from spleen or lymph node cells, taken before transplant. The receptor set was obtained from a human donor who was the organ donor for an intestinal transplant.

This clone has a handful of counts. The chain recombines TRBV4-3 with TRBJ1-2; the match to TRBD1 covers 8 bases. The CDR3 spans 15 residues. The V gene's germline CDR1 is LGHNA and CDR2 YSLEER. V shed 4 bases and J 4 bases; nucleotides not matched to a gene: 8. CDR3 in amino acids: CASSPGQATVYGYTF. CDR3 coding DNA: TGCGCCAGCAGCCCGGGACAGGCGACTGTCTATGGCTACACCTTC.

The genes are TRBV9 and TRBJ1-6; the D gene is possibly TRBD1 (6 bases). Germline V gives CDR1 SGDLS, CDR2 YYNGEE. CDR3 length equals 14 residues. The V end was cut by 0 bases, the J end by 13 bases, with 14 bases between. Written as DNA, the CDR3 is TGTGCCAGCAGCGTAGAACAGGGCCGGGGCCCCCTCCACTTT. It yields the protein CASSVEQGRGPLHF.

The CDR3 nucleotides are TGTGCCAGCAGACCAAGAATCAGGCCCTCGAACACCGGGGAGCTGTTTTTT. Protein product: CASRPRIRPSNTGELFF. V and J are TRBV7-9 and TRBJ2-2; D uncertain. The CDR3 has 17 amino acids. Germline values: CDR1 SEHNR, CDR2 FQNEAQ (reference sequence). Trimming left V 6 bases short and J 0 bases short, with 17 bases between.

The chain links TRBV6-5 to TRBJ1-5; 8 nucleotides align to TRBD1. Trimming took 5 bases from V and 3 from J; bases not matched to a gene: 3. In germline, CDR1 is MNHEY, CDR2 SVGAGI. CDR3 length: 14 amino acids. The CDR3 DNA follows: TGTGCCAGCAGTACGACAGGGGTCAATCAGCCCCAGCATTTT. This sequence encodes CASSTTGVNQPQHF.

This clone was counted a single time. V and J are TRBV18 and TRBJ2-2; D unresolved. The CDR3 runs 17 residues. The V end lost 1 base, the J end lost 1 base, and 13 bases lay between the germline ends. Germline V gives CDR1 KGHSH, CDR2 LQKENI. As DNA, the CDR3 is TGTGCCAGCTCACCACTCCCCGCGACTGTGAACACCGGGGAGCTGTTTTTT. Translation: CASSPLPATVNTGELFF. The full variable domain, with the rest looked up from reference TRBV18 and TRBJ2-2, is NAGVMQNPRHLVRRRGQEARLRCSPMKGHSHVYWYRQLPEEGLKFMVYLQKENIIDESGMPKERFSAEFPKEGPSILRIQQVVRGDSAAYFCASSPLPATVNTGELFFGEGSRLTVL.

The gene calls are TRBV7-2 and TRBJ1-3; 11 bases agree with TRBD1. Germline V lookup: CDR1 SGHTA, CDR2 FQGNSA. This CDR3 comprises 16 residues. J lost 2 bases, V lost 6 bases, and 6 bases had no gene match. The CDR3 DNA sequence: TGTGCCAGCAGTCATGGACAGGGGGCGACTGGAAACACCATATATTTT. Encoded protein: CASSHGQGATGNTIYF.